This passage covers 14 T cell receptor beta chains from one sample sequenced in a study of control samples from healthy donors and cancer patients. The assay was immunoSEQ multiplex PCR, and TCRdb's table has in-frame clones only and misses some. The sample table includes approximately 190,000 clones. The specimen was blood. The source of these receptors is a woman in her twenties or thirties in good health.

V is TRBV6-2 or TRBV6-3 and J is TRBJ2-3, with TRBD2 matching over 7 bases. CDR1 is MNHEY, CDR2 SVGEGT, per germline. The CDR3 loop spans 14 amino acids. Losses at the gene ends were 4 bases for V and 6 bases for J; bases not matched to a gene: 7. CDR3 nucleotides: TGTGCCAGCAGTTGGGCGGCGGGGGTGGATACGCAGTATTTT. Amino acid sequence: CASSWAAGVDTQYF.

V and J are TRBV9 and TRBJ1-1, with 7 bases aligning to TRBD1. Germline lookup yields CDR1 SGDLS and CDR2 YYNGEE. The CDR3 runs to 16 residues. The V segment lost 4 bases and the J segment 5 bases; nucleotides outside the gene matches: 14. The CDR3 region has the DNA TGTGCCAGCAGCCCTCGAATTACAGGGGTTGGGACTGAAGCTTTCTTT. Its translation is CASSPRITGVGTEAFF.

The chain links TRBV5-1 to TRBJ1-1; 10 bases are shared with TRBD1. Per the germline V gene, CDR1 is SGHRS and CDR2 is YFSETQ. With V trimmed by 4 bases and J by 6 bases, 6 bases remained unmatched. This CDR3 has 14 amino acids. The CDR3 is CASSPTGGGPEAFF. The CDR3 DNA reads TGCGCCAGCAGCCCGACAGGGGGCGGCCCTGAAGCTTTCTTT.

The rearrangement joins TRBV9 to TRBJ1-5; 8 bases match TRBD1. V lost 2 bases to trimming and J lost 3 bases; unmatched junction nucleotides: 4. This CDR3 contains 15 residues. Per germline, CDR1 SGDLS and CDR2 YYNGEE. As DNA, the CDR3 is TGTGCCAGCAGCGTCGGACAGGGTTTCAATCAGCCCCAGCATTTT. It codes for CASSVGQGFNQPQHF.

The rearrangement links TRBV28 to TRBJ1-2, with D possibly TRBD1 on 6 matching bases. V shed 2 bases and J shed 3 bases, with 13 bases lying between them. CDR1 MDHEN and CDR2 SYDVKM come from the germline V gene. The CDR3 sequence is 15 residues long. This chain's CDR3 is CASSLRGVGHYGYTF. The CDR3 nucleotides read TGTGCCAGCAGTTTAAGGGGGGTAGGTCACTATGGCTACACCTTC.

The V and J genes are TRBV5-6 and TRBJ2-5, with TRBD2 matching 8 bases. The CDR3 consists of 17 residues. The V segment lost 4 bases and the J segment 2 bases; nucleotides outside the gene matches: 13. Germline CDR1 SGHDT, CDR2 YYEEEE. The DNA of the CDR3 is TGTGCCAGCAGCGTCAAGCGGGGGTCCGGTCTACAAGAGACCCAGTACTTC. It encodes CASSVKRGSGLQETQYF.

This sequence joins TRBV19 and TRBJ1-5; the D gene is possibly TRBD1 (6 bases). The CDR3 runs 15 residues. Trimming took 6 bases from V and 4 from J, leaving 16 bases between them. Germline values: CDR1 LNHDA, CDR2 SQIVND (reference sequence). The CDR3, as DNA: TGTGCCAGTAGCCCTACCGGGACACCGAATCAGCCCCAGCATTTT. This codes for CASSPTGTPNQPQHF.

This chain uses TRBV4-3 with TRBJ1-6, with 7 bases lining up with TRBD1. Germline loops: CDR1 LGHNA, CDR2 YSLEER. CDR3 size: 15 residues. Losses at the gene ends were 1 base for V and 5 bases for J; bases not matched to a gene: 2. The CDR3 spells CASSQVDRDNSPLHF. The CDR3 nucleotides read TGCGCCAGCAGCCAAGTCGACAGGGATAATTCACCCCTCCACTTT.

The chain uses TRBV19 and TRBJ2-3; D could derive from TRBD1 or TRBD2 (6 bases each). The V end was cut by 1 base, the J end by 5 bases, with 10 bases between. CDR3 size: 14 residues. Germline V gene sequence: CDR1 LNHDA, CDR2 SQIVND (reference sequence). The CDR3 nucleotides are TGTGCCAGTAGTATAGGGGGGGCGAGAGATACGCAGTATTTT. This codes for CASSIGGARDTQYF. Filled out from reference TRBV19 and TRBJ2-3, the complete variable domain reads DGGITQSPKYLFRKEGQNVTLSCEQNLNHDAMYWYRQDPGQGLRLIYYSQIVNDFQKGDIAEGYSVSREKKESFPLTVTSAQKNPTAFYLCASSIGGARDTQYFGPGTRLTVL.

CDR3 residues: CASGSGLSYEQYF. The CDR3 coding sequence is TGTGCCAGCGGCAGCGGGCTCTCCTACGAGCAGTACTTC. The rearrangement joins TRBV4-2 to TRBJ2-7, with D possibly being TRBD2 (6 bases). V lost 8 bases to trimming and J lost 0 bases, with 11 bases between them. CDR1 is LGHNA and CDR2 is YNFKEQ in the germline V gene. CDR3 length: 13 amino acids.

The chain uses TRBV10-2 and TRBJ1-4; D is possibly TRBD1 (5 bases). V shed 4 bases and J shed 8 bases, with 8 bases lying between them. The germline V gene encodes CDR1 WSHSY and CDR2 SAAADI. The CDR3 is 12 amino acids. CDR3 loop: CASSGGAEKLFF. The CDR3 bases are TGCGCCAGCAGTGGAGGGGCCGAAAAACTGTTTTTT.

The chain joins TRBV27 to TRBJ2-1; D is unclear. V was clipped by 2 bases and J by 4 bases, with 9 bases between them. The V gene's germline CDR1 is MNHEY and CDR2 SMNVEV (reference sequence). The CDR3 has 14 residues. CDR3 residues: CASSLRGPYNEQFF. The CDR3 DNA reads as TGTGCCAGCAGTTTACGAGGACCGTACAATGAGCAGTTCTTC.

CDR3 region: CSTQDSAYNEQFF. The CDR3 bases are TGCAGCACCCAGGACAGTGCCTACAATGAGCAGTTCTTC. The chain employs TRBV29-1 and TRBJ2-1; tentatively, D is TRBD1 (6 bases). Trimming removed 8 bases at V and 2 bases at J, with 13 bases between. The CDR3 totals 13 residues. Germline values: CDR1 SQVTM, CDR2 ANQGSEA.

The chain carries TRBV4-1 and TRBJ2-1, with 12 bases aligning to TRBD2. After removal of 4 bases from V and 6 bases from J, the junction contained 13 bases not matched to a gene. Germline CDR1 and CDR2: MGHRA and YSYEKL. The CDR3 is 18 residues long. CDR3 in DNA: TGCGCCAGCAGCCCCCCACCGAGTACTAGCGGGGGGCGCAATGAGCAGTTCTTC. It encodes CASSPPPSTSGGRNEQFF.